Following are 26 T cell receptor beta chains from one sample sequenced in a study of shared clonotypes between healthy human individuals. Profiling relied on immunoSEQ multiplex PCR, and the TCRdb table lists in-frame clones only, not all of them. The profile shows approximately 600,000 clones, approximately 95% of them singletons. Terminally differentiated effector memory CD45RA+ cells were excluded from the naive CD8 cells, which were CD45RO-negative and positively selected for CCR7. The sequencing sample was made of naive CD8+ T cells sorted from blood. The receptors here all came from a woman in her 30s in good health.

This clone was observed a few times. The rearrangement joins TRBV7-9 to TRBJ1-1; TRBD1 is a possible D gene (5 bases). This CDR3 region has 11 residues. Germline values: CDR1 SEHNR, CDR2 FQNEAQ (reference sequence). V dropped 7 bases and J dropped 6 bases, with 9 bases sitting between them. The DNA of the CDR3 is TGTGCCAGCAACCCGGGACCTGAAGCTTTCTTT. As protein: CASNPGPEAFF.

The chain uses TRBV6-5 and TRBJ2-7; TRBD1 agrees at 9 bases. V lost 6 bases to trimming and J lost 6 bases; unmatched junction nucleotides: 12. CDR1 and CDR2 (germline): MNHEY, SVGAGI. The length of the CDR3 is 15 residues. CDR3 nucleotide sequence: TGTGCCAGCAGCGGCCCGGACAGGGGTCGCGTCGAGCAGTACTTC. It specifies CASSGPDRGRVEQYF.

This chain connects TRBV6-1 to TRBJ2-7; 7 bases fit TRBD2. Germline assignment: CDR1 MNHNS and CDR2 SASEGT. The junction had 5 bases not matched to a gene; V was cut back by 1 base and J by 2 bases. The CDR3 length is 15 residues. Written as DNA, the CDR3 is TGTGCCAGCAGTGAAGGGGACTATCCCGCCTACGAGCAGTACTTC. It specifies CASSEGDYPAYEQYF.

The chain carries TRBV10-3 and TRBJ2-1; TRBD1 matches at 9 bases. Germline CDR1 ENHRY, CDR2 SYGVKD. V shed 6 bases and J 6 bases; nucleotides not matched to a gene: 3. CDR3 length equals 13 residues. CDR3 in DNA: TGTGCCATCAGATTGGACAGGGGCAATGAGCAGTTCTTC. Its translation is CAIRLDRGNEQFF.

This sequence joins TRBV10-2 and TRBJ1-1; unclear D gene. The CDR3 runs 14 residues. Trimming cost V 0 bases and J 7 bases, with 12 bases left between them. Germline CDR1 and CDR2: WSHSY and SAAADI. The chain's CDR3 is CASSESGRTNEAFF. The CDR3 DNA reads as TGCGCCAGCAGTGAGTCGGGCAGAACAAATGAAGCTTTCTTT.

In the case of this clone: The junction departs from germline at one end; a sequencing error may be responsible. The chain has TRBV14 and TRBJ2-7; no reliable D call. Germline loops: CDR1 SGHDN, CDR2 FVKESK. This CDR3 has 12 residues. The CDR3 protein is CASSQYSDEQYF. CDR3 nucleotides: TGTGCCAGCAGCCAGTACTCCGACGAGCAGTACTTC.

The rearrangement links TRBV2 to TRBJ2-6; D not resolved. V was cut by 5 bases and J by 1 base, with 18 bases left in between. The CDR3 covers 18 residues. Germline CDR1 is SNHLY and CDR2 is FYNNEI. CDR3 loop: CASSHYPTLLSGANVLTF. The CDR3 DNA sequence: TGTGCCAGCAGTCACTACCCGACCCTTCTTTCTGGGGCCAACGTCCTGACTTTC.

The count of this clone is one. V gene TRBV19 combines with J gene TRBJ2-7; 11 bases agree with TRBD2. Germline V gives CDR1 LNHDA, CDR2 SQIVND (reference sequence). The CDR3 consists of 16 residues. Trimming removed 1 base from V and 0 bases from J; junction bases left unmatched: 2. The CDR3 nucleotides are TGTGCCAGTAGTATAGCCGGGACTAGCGGCTCCTACGAGCAGTACTTC. As protein: CASSIAGTSGSYEQYF.

The CDR3 nucleotides are TGTGCCAGCAGCTTGACAGGGGGGCACGAGCAGTACTTC. It is translated as CASSLTGGHEQYF. The chain combines TRBV7-9 with TRBJ2-7; 9 positions match TRBD1. Germline lookup yields CDR1 SEHNR and CDR2 FQNEAQ (reference sequence). The CDR3 sequence is 13 residues long. V gave up 3 bases and J gave up 5 bases; unmatched junction bases: 2.

V usage is TRBV15 and J usage is TRBJ1-5, with 9 bases identical to TRBD1. The CDR3 spans 13 residues. Germline V gene data show CDR1 as LNHNV and CDR2 as YYDKDF (reference sequence). After removal of 10 bases from V and 5 bases from J, the junction contained 6 bases not matched to a gene. The CDR3 here is CAIGQGKDQPQHF. DNA for the CDR3: TGTGCCATAGGACAGGGGAAAGATCAGCCCCAGCATTTT.

This clone was recorded only once. The chain couples TRBV19 to TRBJ2-1; 7 bases line up with TRBD2. Germline-derived CDR1 and CDR2 are LNHDA and SQIVND (reference sequence). The CDR3 spans 17 residues. With V trimmed by 4 bases and J by 0 bases, 9 bases remained unmatched. The CDR3 is CASSTAGVLSSYNEQFF. CDR3 in DNA: TGTGCCAGTAGTACCGCGGGAGTACTCAGCTCCTACAATGAGCAGTTCTTC.

The V call is TRBV28, the J call TRBJ2-7; the D is unclear. CDR3 length: 12 amino acids. Trimming took off 3 bases at V and 2 bases at J, with 5 bases between the two ends. CDR1 MDHEN and CDR2 SYDVKM come from the germline V gene. CDR3 DNA: TGTGCCAGCAGTTTTACACCCTACGAGCAGTACTTC. This translates into CASSFTPYEQYF.

This clone occurred once. The chain couples TRBV28 to TRBJ2-5; 9 positions match TRBD1. The CDR3 extends over 16 amino acids. V shed 7 bases, J shed 4 bases, and the junction held 13 bases outside the gene matches. Germline V gene lookup returns CDR1 MDHEN and CDR2 SYDVKM. This CDR3 reads CASTARDRAPRETQYF. As DNA, the CDR3 is TGTGCCAGCACTGCCCGGGACAGGGCCCCCCGAGAGACCCAGTACTTC. Full variable domain (remainder filled in from reference TRBV28 and TRBJ2-5): DVKVTQSSRYLVKRTGEKVFLECVQDMDHENMFWYRQDPGLGLRLIYFSYDVKMKEKGDIPEGYSVSREKKERFSLILESASTNQTSMYLCASTARDRAPRETQYFGPGTRLLVL.

The rearrangement links TRBV27 to TRBJ2-7; D assignment may be TRBD1 or TRBD2 (5 bases each). Germline CDR1 is MNHEY and CDR2 is SMNVEV (reference sequence). Trimming removed 0 bases at V and 3 bases at J, with 12 bases between. This CDR3 comprises 15 residues. CDR3 sequence (DNA): TGTGCCAGCAGTTTATCTGGGGGAAATTACTACGAGCAGTACTTC. It is translated as CASSLSGGNYYEQYF.

This rearrangement joins TRBV5-4 to TRBJ2-7, with D tentatively TRBD2 (5 bases). In germline, CDR1 is SGHNT, CDR2 YYREEE (reference sequence). The CDR3 covers 12 residues. V shed 4 bases and J shed 6 bases, with 11 bases lying between them. CDR3 loop: CASSRAESEQYF. CDR3 in DNA: TGTGCCAGCAGCCGAGCGGAGAGCGAGCAGTACTTC.

As for this clone: Different DNA sequences within this sample yield the same CDR3. CDR3 protein: CSASGSYEQYF. In DNA, the CDR3 is TGCAGTGCTAGCGGGAGCTACGAGCAGTACTTC. The chain uses TRBV20-1 and TRBJ2-7; D perhaps matches TRBD2 (6 bases). The ends were cut back, 3 bases at V and 3 bases at J, with 6 bases in the middle. CDR1 and CDR2 from the germline V gene are DFQATT and SNEGSKA (reference sequence). This CDR3 is built from 11 residues.

The chain employs TRBV27 and TRBJ1-3; D unresolved. The CDR3 spans 14 residues. From germline, CDR1 is MNHEY and CDR2 SMNVEV (reference sequence). V dropped 4 bases and J dropped 0 bases, with 7 bases sitting between them. CDR3 DNA: TGTGCCAGCAGTTCCAAAGGCTCTGGAAACACCATATATTTT. Its translation: CASSSKGSGNTIYF.

This chain connects TRBV28 to TRBJ1-5; D remains ambiguous. V gave up 2 bases and J gave up 7 bases, with 9 bases separating them. Germline values: CDR1 MDHEN, CDR2 SYDVKM. This CDR3 contains 13 residues. For the CDR3, the DNA is TGTGCCAGCAGTTTAGGAACTCCGCAGCCCCAGCATTTT. Its translation: CASSLGTPQPQHF.

This clone was counted once. The CDR3: CASSGVVVGNYGYTF. CDR3 DNA: TGTGCCAGCAGTGGGGTCGTAGTGGGTAACTATGGCTACACCTTC. J is TRBJ1-2 and V is TRBV28; D not certain. Germline V gene data show CDR1 as MDHEN and CDR2 as SYDVKM. This CDR3 comprises 15 residues. With 5 bases removed from V and 1 base from J, the gap between germline ends came to 14 bases.

The CDR3 is CASSLGDRRATNEKLFF. The CDR3 nucleotides read TGTGCCAGCAGCTTAGGGGACAGGCGTGCAACTAATGAAAAACTGTTTTTT. This chain joins TRBV5-4 and TRBJ1-4; 8 nucleotides align to TRBD1. The CDR3 spans 17 residues. The ends lost 2 bases at V and 0 bases at J; junction bases unmatched: 6. CDR1 and CDR2 (germline): SGHNT, YYREEE (reference sequence).

V gene TRBV19 combines with J gene TRBJ2-1, with D maybe TRBD2 (5 bases). Trimming pared 4 bases from V and 3 bases from J, leaving 16 bases between. The CDR3 length is 16 residues. Looked up from germline, CDR1 is LNHDA and CDR2 is SQIVND (reference sequence). CDR3 sequence: CASSTRRAADYNEQFF. In DNA form, the CDR3 reads TGTGCCAGTAGTACCCGGCGGGCCGCCGACTACAATGAGCAGTTCTTC. The complete variable domain, with remaining parts taken from reference TRBV19 and TRBJ2-1, reads DGGITQSPKYLFRKEGQNVTLSCEQNLNHDAMYWYRQDPGQGLRLIYYSQIVNDFQKGDIAEGYSVSREKKESFPLTVTSAQKNPTAFYLCASSTRRAADYNEQFFGPGTRLTVL.

The chain has TRBV10-2 and TRBJ2-7; D unresolved. V was cut by 5 bases and J by 3 bases, with 5 bases left in between. This CDR3 spans 11 amino acids. Germline V gives CDR1 WSHSY, CDR2 SAAADI. The DNA of the CDR3 is TGCGCCAGCAGTATCGACTACGAGCAGTACTTC. Its protein product is CASSIDYEQYF.

This chain connects TRBV19 to TRBJ1-2; TRBD1 matches at 7 bases. The V gene's germline CDR1 is LNHDA and CDR2 SQIVND (reference sequence). This CDR3 has 15 amino acids. V was clipped by 4 bases and J by 4 bases; unmatched bases: 9. CDR3 DNA sequence: TGTGCCAGTAGTAAGGGTTACAGGGGATTCTATGGCTACACCTTC. Protein: CASSKGYRGFYGYTF.

The chain links TRBV15 to TRBJ2-7; D is perhaps TRBD1 (5 bases). The CDR3 sequence is 18 residues long. Looked up from germline, CDR1 is LNHNV and CDR2 is YYDKDF (reference sequence). V lost 0 bases and J 0 bases, leaving 18 bases between the germline ends. The CDR3 region has the DNA TGTGCCACCAGCAGAGATGTTGTTGGGGCAGAAGACTCCTACGAGCAGTACTTC. Its protein is CATSRDVVGAEDSYEQYF.

The V gene is TRBV9, the J gene TRBJ2-3; D might be TRBD2 (5 bases). V lost 0 bases and J 2 bases, leaving 10 bases between the germline ends. Germline CDR1 and CDR2: SGDLS and YYNGEE. This CDR3 region has 15 residues. CDR3 DNA sequence: TGTGCCAGCAGCGTAGTCGGGGTAGCCACAGATACGCAGTATTTT. Protein: CASSVVGVATDTQYF. The full variable domain, with the rest looked up from reference TRBV9 and TRBJ2-3, is DSGVTQTPKHLITATGQRVTLRCSPRSGDLSVYWYQQSLDQGLQFLIQYYNGEERAKGNILERFSAQQFPDLHSELNLSSLELGDSALYFCASSVVGVATDTQYFGPGTRLTVL.

The J gene is TRBJ2-2, the V gene TRBV9; weak D call: TRBD1 (6 bases). V was clipped by 1 base and J by 6 bases, with 13 bases between them. Germline CDR1 reads SGDLS; CDR2 reads YYNGEE. The CDR3 runs 15 residues. The DNA of the CDR3 is TGTGCCAGCAGCGTAAGTGGGGGCACCGCCGGGGAGCTGTTTTTT. Translating gives CASSVSGGTAGELFF.